The present entry profiles one T cell receptor beta chain with its context. This entry is derived from a study of blood T cell repertoires in COVID-19. Across the whole study: In each case, the material was cDNA or gDNA derived from T cells, B-cell-depleted T cells, or PBMCs.

Clinical histories supplied by participants themselves formed the basis of cohort assignment. Assay used: immunoSEQ multiplex PCR; TCRdb lists only in-frame clones, some missing. The table shows hundreds of thousands of clones, with 70% to 90% occurring only once. The CDR3 contains 12 residues. Per germline, CDR1 MDHEN and CDR2 SYDVKM. With 7 bases removed from V and 7 bases from J, the gap between germline ends came to 13 bases. The sequenced material came from PBMCs or T cells enriched from blood (not recorded which). The V and J genes are TRBV28 and TRBJ1-2; possible D gene TRBD1, 6 bases. This TCR was sampled from a woman under 30 with acute COVID-19. The CDR3, as DNA: TGTGCCAGCAAACTAGGGGGATTTGGCTACACCTTC. Amino acids: CASKLGGFGYTF.